One and the same sample provided the 10 T cell receptor beta chains below, sequenced in a study of T cells in Graves' hyperthyroidism and ophthalmopathy. RNA transcripts gave rise to amplified TCR beta CDR3 regions. When the TCR CDR3 underwent first-round RT-PCR, the HTBI primer set was used. From the multiplex PCR reads, TCRdb called clonotypes with MiXCR, one entry per CDR3 protein. The data show about 200,000 distinct CDR3 sequences, with about 15% seen just once and roughly 55% held by the top ten. The sample consisted of blood. Receptor source: a woman in her fifties or sixties with Graves' hyperthyroidism.

This clonotype was picked up many times. The chain has TRBV7-8 and TRBJ2-5, with D perhaps matching TRBD1 (5 bases). The V gene's germline CDR1 is SGHVS and CDR2 FQNEAQ. V lost 5 bases and J 1 base, leaving 20 bases between the germline ends. This CDR3 is built from 17 residues. The CDR3 DNA sequence: TGTGCCAGCAGCCCCCGCCGCGCGACAGCGAGCCAAGAGACCCAGTACTTC. Residues: CASSPRRATASQETQYF.

This chain uses TRBV11-1 with TRBJ2-2; TRBD2 matches at 11 bases. V lost 5 bases and J lost 5; bases outside the gene matches: 4. CDR1 and CDR2 from the germline V gene are SGHAT and FQDESV (reference sequence). The CDR3 is made up of 15 amino acids. CDR3 in amino acids: CASSVRLAGTGELFF. For the CDR3, the DNA is TGTGCCAGCAGCGTGAGACTAGCGGGAACCGGGGAGCTGTTTTTT.

Many counts were recorded for this clonotype. The chain employs TRBV28 and TRBJ2-3; 7 bases are shared with TRBD2. The CDR3 consists of 14 residues. Germline CDR1 and CDR2: MDHEN and SYDVKM. Trimming took 7 bases from V and 8 from J; bases not matched to a gene: 12. Here the CDR3 reads CASKNSAGRSTQYF. The CDR3 bases are TGTGCCAGCAAGAACTCAGCGGGAAGATCTACGCAGTATTTT.

This clonotype turned up a few times. CDR3 DNA: TGCGCCAGCAGCTTGGTTCCAGGGTCTCACTATGGCTACACCTTC. It specifies CASSLVPGSHYGYTF. V is TRBV5-1 and J is TRBJ1-2; D possibly corresponds to TRBD1 (5 bases). From germline, CDR1 is SGHRS and CDR2 YFSETQ. The CDR3 sequence is 15 residues long. The germline V and J ends were trimmed by 0 bases and 3 bases, with 12 bases remaining between them.

The chain uses TRBV7-9 and TRBJ2-5; 11 nucleotides agree with TRBD2. With 5 bases clipped from V and 4 bases from J, the junction kept 6 bases outside the gene matches. The CDR3 spans 15 residues. CDR1 and CDR2 from the germline V gene are SEHNR and FQNEAQ (reference sequence). The DNA of the CDR3 is TGTGCCAGCAGCCACCCACTAGCGGGAGCAGAGACCCAGTACTTC. Protein product: CASSHPLAGAETQYF.

This clonotype has at least ten counts. The rearrangement uses TRBV11-1 and TRBJ1-1, with 12 bases that match TRBD1. V lost 5 bases to trimming and J lost 4 bases; unmatched junction nucleotides: 11. CDR1 is SGHAT, CDR2 FQDESV, per germline (reference sequence). The CDR3 length is 17 residues. The DNA for the CDR3 is TGTGCCAGCAGCGCCTTCGGGACAGGGGGCGGAGGCACTGAAGCTTTCTTT. Its protein product is CASSAFGTGGGGTEAFF.

This clonotype was detected a few times. The chain carries TRBV19 and TRBJ2-7; D perhaps matches TRBD2 (6 bases). The ends were cut back, 3 bases at V and 0 bases at J, with 9 bases in the middle. This CDR3 spans 14 amino acids. The germline CDR1 and CDR2 sequences are LNHDA and SQIVND (reference sequence). As DNA, the CDR3 is TGTGCCAGTAGTATGTTAGCGGCCTCCTACGAGCAGTACTTC. Amino acid sequence: CASSMLAASYEQYF.

This clonotype was detected only a few times. This chain uses TRBV13 with TRBJ2-7; 12 nucleotides match TRBD2. V gave up 5 bases and J gave up 5 bases; unmatched junction bases: 7. Germline V CDR1 and CDR2: PRHDT, FYEKMQ (reference sequence). The CDR3 is made up of 15 amino acids. The CDR3 region is CASSRRLAGDHEQYF. CDR3 coding DNA: TGTGCCAGCAGCAGAAGACTAGCGGGAGACCACGAGCAGTACTTC.

This clonotype was seen at least ten times. The chain uses TRBV5-1 and TRBJ2-7; unclear D gene. The length of the CDR3 is 12 residues. Trimming took 3 bases from V and 5 from J, leaving 9 bases between them. Germline assignment: CDR1 SGHRS and CDR2 YFSETQ. CDR3 protein: CASSSSLDEQYF. The CDR3, as DNA: TGCGCCAGCAGCTCTTCCCTGGACGAGCAGTACTTC.

This sequence joins TRBV30 and TRBJ2-7; 13 bases match TRBD2. CDR3 length: 15 amino acids. With 3 bases clipped from V and 2 bases from J, the junction kept 4 bases outside the gene matches. The germline V gene encodes CDR1 GTSNPN and CDR2 SVGIG (reference sequence). CDR3 bases: TGTGCCTGGAGAGCGACTAGCGGGAGGACCTACGAGCAGTACTTC. This gives the protein CAWRATSGRTYEQYF.